The T cell receptor (beta chain) described here comes from a study of regulatory T cells in long-lasting Graves disease (dated by TCRdb to about 2021). About the study as a whole: Antithyroid drugs had been taken for less than 3 months by newly diagnosed Graves' disease patients. Peripheral blood TCR sequencing and RNA sequencing compared persistent Graves' disease patients with newly diagnosed Graves' disease patients. The study was conducted in China and was registered as a clinical trial. A total of roughly 33 samples were covered by TCR sequencing, comprising roughly 13 persistent and around 20 newly diagnosed Graves' disease patients.

Ten or more counts support this clonotype. Its recognized antigen is unknown. A read error may account for a junction end that differs from germline. According to the study, the label for this sample's time point signals: newly diagnosed GD, antithyroid drugs for less than 3 months. RNA was extracted from PBMCs in TRIzol for both TCR sequencing and RNA sequencing. The diagnosis of Graves' disease was made according to American Thyroid Association guidelines. Recruitment of patients was carried out at an endocrinology department in Xi'an, China. From each patient, approximately 10 milliliters of peripheral blood was collected into an EDTA anticoagulant tube. Ficoll Paque Plus density gradient separation was used to isolate PBMCs, and no further T cell sorting was done. An Agilent 2100 Bioanalyzer and agarose gel were used to assess RNA quality, and a NanoDrop 2000 was used to measure RNA concentration.

The library was made by multiplex PCR. The sequencer was an Illumina HiSeq 4000. To build TCR beta libraries, CDR3 regions were amplified by Arm-PCR using iRepertoire HTBI primers. Before sequencing, the PCR products went through gel purification. Per the source publication's procedure: A total of under 80 TRBV and 14 TRBJ segments were identified across samples and were used for gene usage analysis of CDR3 amino acid clonotypes. Filtered high-quality paired reads were merged into contigs using COPE and FqMerger. BLAST was used to align contigs to the IMGT TRBV, TRBD and TRBJ reference genes, and CDR3 was defined following IMGT. Any clonotype with a frequency above 0.1% was counted as a highly expanded clone. Shannon entropy was used to measure repertoire diversity, and the Gini coefficient was used to measure V-J evenness. A clonotype was considered public if more than one individual shared it. TCRdb trimmed the raw reads at Q25, called clones with MiXCR and kept productive beta chains. When rows share a CDR3 protein, they turn into one entry using the most common DNA and genes. None of the V and J calls come from the authors' own analysis; TCRdb made them. The table for this sample lists 250,000 or so distinct CDR3 sequences; 20% to 25% of them were counted only once. The ten largest clones take up approximately 13% of the sample.

For CDR1 and CDR2, the germline V gene (reference sequence) lists DFQATT and SNEGSKA. The CDR3 starts with the cysteine, ends with the phenylalanine, and has 10 residues. Just the 30-base CDR3 DNA is kept, in frame starting at base 1. Broader findings and caveats from the paper: Preferential use of TRBV28, TRBJ1-2 and TRBJ2-5 was observed in persistent disease, whereas TRBV20-1 and TRBJ2-1 were favored in newly diagnosed disease. Peripheral blood alone was examined, since thyroid tissue, which constituted the primary lesion, could not be accessed. Patients with persistent disease shared more public clonotypes (over 2,500) than newly diagnosed patients did (966). Sequencing and analysis were limited to the TCR beta chain. The authors acknowledged the small sample size as a limitation that may reduce accuracy. Lower TCR Shannon entropy and fewer highly expanded clones were observed in persistent Graves' disease patients than in newly diagnosed patients, which suggested clonal expansion.

This clonotype originated in a female donor with Graves disease. The sample here was peripheral blood mononuclear cells (PBMCs), taken at new diagnosis, from a patient treated with antithyroid drugs. The chain links TRBV20-1 with TRBJ2-5, with 7 bases aligning to TRBD2. For the CDR3, the sequence is CASGGETQYF. At the DNA level, the sequence is TGTGCTAGCGGAGGAGAGACCCAGTACTTC.